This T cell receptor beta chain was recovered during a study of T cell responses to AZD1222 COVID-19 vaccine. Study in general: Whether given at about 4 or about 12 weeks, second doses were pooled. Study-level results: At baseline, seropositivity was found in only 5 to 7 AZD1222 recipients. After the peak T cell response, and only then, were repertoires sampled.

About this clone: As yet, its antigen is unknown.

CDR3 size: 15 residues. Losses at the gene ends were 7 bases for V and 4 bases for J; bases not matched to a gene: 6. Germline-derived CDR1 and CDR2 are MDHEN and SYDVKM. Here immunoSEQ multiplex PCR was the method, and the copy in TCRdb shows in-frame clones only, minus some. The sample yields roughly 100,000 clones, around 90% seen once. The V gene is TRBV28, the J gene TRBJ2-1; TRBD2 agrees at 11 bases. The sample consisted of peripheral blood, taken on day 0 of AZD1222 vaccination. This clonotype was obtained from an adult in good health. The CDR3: CASTSGTSGYNEQFF. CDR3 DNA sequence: TGTGCCAGCACTTCCGGGACTAGCGGATACAATGAGCAGTTCTTC.